This TCR beta chain was profiled in a study of OX40 agonist ivuxolimab in advanced cancers. On the study more broadly: Dosing consisted of intravenous ivuxolimab at 0.01 to 10 mg/kg every 2 weeks. Cohort: roughly 79% men, mean age about 60, aged about 23 to 80.

Repertoires were generated with immunoSEQ multiplex PCR, while TCRdb's copy carries only in-frame clones and drops some. In the table there are roughly 34,000 clones, around 83% of which are singletons. Study-wide results and limits: Among T cells, CD8+ cells averaged more expanded clones than CD4+ cells. Certain nonresponders additionally had low normalized T-cell clonal expansion.

As regards this clone: The target antigen is unknown.

The receptor was derived from an adult with an advanced solid tumor such as melanoma, head and neck, liver or kidney cancer. Sequences were derived from CD4+ or CD8+ T cells sorted from blood, sampled in a trial of the OX40 agonist ivuxolimab.

CDR3 sequence reads: CASSPRGRSDEKLFF. In DNA form, the CDR3 reads TGCGCCAGCAGCCCAAGGGGGCGATCTGATGAAAAACTGTTTTTT. This rearrangement joins TRBV5-1 to TRBJ1-4, with 7 bases matching TRBD1. Germline assignment: CDR1 SGHRS and CDR2 YFSETQ. The CDR3 totals 15 residues. Germline trimming cut 4 bases from V and 6 bases from J; bases unmatched to any gene: 9.